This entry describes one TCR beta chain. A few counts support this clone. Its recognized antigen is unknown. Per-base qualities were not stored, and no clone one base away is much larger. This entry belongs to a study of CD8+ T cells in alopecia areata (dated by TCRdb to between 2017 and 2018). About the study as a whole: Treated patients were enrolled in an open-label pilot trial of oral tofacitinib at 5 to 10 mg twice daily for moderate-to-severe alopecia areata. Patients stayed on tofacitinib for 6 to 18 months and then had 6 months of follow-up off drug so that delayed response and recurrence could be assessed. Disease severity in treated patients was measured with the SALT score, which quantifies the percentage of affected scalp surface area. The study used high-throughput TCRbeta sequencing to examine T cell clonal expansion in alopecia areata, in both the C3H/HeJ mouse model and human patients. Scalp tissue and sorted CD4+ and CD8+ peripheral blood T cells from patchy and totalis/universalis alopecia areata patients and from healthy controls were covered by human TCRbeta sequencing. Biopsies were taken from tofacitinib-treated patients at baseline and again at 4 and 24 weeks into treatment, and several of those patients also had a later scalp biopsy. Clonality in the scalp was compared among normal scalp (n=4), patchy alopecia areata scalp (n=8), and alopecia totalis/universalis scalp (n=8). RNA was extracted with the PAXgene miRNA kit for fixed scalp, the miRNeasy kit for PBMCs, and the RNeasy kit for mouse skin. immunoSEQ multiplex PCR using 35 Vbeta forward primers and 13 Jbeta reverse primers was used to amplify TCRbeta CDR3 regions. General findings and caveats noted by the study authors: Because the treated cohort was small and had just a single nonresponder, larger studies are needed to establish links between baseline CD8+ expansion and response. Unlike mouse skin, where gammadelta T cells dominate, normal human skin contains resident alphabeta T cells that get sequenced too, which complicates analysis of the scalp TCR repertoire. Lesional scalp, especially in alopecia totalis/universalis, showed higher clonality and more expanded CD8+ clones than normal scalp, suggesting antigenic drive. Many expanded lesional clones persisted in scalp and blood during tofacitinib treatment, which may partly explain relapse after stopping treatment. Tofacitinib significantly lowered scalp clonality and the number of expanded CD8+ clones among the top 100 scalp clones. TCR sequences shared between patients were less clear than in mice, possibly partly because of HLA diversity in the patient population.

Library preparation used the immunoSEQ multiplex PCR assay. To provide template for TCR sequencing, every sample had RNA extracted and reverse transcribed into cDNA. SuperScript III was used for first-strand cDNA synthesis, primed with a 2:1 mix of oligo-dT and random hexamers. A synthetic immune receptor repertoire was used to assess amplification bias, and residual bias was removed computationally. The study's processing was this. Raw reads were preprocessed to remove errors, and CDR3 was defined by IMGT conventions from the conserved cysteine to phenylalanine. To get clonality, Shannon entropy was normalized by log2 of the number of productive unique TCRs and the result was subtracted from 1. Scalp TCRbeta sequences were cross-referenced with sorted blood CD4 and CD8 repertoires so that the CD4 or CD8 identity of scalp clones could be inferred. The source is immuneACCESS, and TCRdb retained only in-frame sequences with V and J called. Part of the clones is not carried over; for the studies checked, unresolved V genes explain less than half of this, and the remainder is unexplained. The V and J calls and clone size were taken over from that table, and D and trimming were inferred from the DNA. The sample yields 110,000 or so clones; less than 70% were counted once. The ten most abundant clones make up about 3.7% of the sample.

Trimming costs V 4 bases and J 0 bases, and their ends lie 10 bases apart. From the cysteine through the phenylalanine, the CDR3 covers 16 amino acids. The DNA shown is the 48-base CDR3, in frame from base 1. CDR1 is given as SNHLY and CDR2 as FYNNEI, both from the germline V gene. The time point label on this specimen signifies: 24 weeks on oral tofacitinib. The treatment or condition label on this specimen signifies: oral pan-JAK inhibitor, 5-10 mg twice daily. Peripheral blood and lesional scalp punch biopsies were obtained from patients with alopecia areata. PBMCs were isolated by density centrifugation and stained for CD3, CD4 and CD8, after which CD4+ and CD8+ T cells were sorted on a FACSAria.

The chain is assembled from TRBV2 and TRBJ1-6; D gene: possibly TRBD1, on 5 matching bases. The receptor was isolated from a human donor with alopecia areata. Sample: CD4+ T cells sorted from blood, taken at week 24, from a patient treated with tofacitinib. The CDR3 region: CASSATESSYNSPLHF. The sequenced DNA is TGTGCCAGCAGTGCGACAGAGAGCTCCTATAATTCACCCCTCCACTTT.